The T cell receptor beta chain described here comes from a study of T cells after yellow fever vaccination. A 5'RACE template-switching step, the method used to make TCR cDNA, added a universal primer site and UMIs. TCRdb itself ran the 5' RACE reads through MiXCR, one entry per CDR3 protein. The sample holds 350,000 to 550,000 distinct CDR3 sequences, about 19% seen once. CDR1 and CDR2 (germline): SGHVS, FNYEAQ. This CDR3 has 14 residues. Trimming took off 5 bases at V and 4 bases at J, with 13 bases between the two ends. The chain is built from TRBV7-6 and TRBJ2-3; maybe TRBD2 (5 bases). The receptor's source is a man younger than 30 who received the YFV17D yellow fever vaccine. The starting material was PBMCs, obtained before the yellow fever booster vaccination. The DNA for the CDR3 is TGTGCCAGCAGCCAAAGCGGTGGGGCAGATACGCAGTATTTT. Encoded protein: CASSQSGGADTQYF.